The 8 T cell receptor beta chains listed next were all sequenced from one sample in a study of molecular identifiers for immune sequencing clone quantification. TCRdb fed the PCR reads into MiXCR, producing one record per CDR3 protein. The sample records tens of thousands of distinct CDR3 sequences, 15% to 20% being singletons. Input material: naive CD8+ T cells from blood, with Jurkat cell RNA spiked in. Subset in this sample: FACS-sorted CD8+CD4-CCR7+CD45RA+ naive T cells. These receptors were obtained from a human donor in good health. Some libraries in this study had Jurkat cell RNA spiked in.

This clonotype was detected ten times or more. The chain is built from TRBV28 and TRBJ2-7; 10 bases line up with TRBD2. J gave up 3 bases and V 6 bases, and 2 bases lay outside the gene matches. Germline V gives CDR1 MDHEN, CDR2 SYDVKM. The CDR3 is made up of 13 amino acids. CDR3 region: CASSTSGNYEQYF. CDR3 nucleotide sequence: TGTGCCAGCAGCACTAGCGGGAACTACGAGCAGTACTTC.

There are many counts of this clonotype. CDR3 loop: CASTPGQGAYEQYF. In DNA form, the CDR3 reads TGTGCCAGCACGCCGGGACAGGGGGCCTACGAGCAGTACTTC. This rearrangement joins TRBV12-3 or TRBV12-4 to TRBJ2-7; 11 bases align to TRBD1. The CDR3 runs to 14 residues. The V segment lost 7 bases and the J segment 2 bases; nucleotides outside the gene matches: 4.

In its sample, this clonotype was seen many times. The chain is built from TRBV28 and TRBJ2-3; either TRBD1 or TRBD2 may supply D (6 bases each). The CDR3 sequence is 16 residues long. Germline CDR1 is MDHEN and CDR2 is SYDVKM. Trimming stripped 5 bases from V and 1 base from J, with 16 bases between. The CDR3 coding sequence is TGTGCCAGCAGTCCCACCAGTGGGGGGCGCACAGATACGCAGTATTTT. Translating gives CASSPTSGGRTDTQYF.

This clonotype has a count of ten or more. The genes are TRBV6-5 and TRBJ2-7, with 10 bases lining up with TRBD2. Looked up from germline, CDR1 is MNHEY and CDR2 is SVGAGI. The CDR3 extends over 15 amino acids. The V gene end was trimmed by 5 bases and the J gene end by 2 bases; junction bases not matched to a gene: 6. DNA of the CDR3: TGTGCCAGCAGTCATACCGGGACTAGCGCCTACGAGCAGTACTTC. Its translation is CASSHTGTSAYEQYF.

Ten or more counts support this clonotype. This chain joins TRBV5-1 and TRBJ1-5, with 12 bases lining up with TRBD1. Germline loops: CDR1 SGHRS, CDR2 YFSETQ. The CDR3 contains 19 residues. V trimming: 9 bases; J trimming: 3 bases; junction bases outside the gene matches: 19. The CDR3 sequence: CAIPLPPWDRGPFNQPQHF. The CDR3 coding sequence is TGCGCCATCCCTCTCCCCCCGTGGGACAGGGGGCCATTCAATCAGCCCCAGCATTTT.

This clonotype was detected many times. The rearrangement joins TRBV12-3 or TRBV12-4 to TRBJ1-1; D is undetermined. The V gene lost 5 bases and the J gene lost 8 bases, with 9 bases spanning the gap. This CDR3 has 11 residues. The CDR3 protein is CASSQAQEAFF. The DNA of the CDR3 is TGTGCCAGCAGTCAGGCGCAAGAAGCTTTCTTT.

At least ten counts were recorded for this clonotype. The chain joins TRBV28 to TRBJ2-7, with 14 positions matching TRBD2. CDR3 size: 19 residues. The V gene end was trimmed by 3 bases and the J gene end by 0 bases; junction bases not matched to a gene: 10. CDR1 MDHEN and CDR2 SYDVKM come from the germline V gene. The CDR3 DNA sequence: TGTGCCAGCAGTTTGACTAGCGGGAGGGCCGGGTTGATCTCCTACGAGCAGTACTTC. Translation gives CASSLTSGRAGLISYEQYF.

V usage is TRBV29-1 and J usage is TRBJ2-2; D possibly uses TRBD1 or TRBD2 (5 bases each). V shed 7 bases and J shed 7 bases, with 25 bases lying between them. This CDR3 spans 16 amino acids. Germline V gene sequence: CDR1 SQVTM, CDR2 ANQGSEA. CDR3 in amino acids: CSAEGFRGALVGELFF. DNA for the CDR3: TGCAGCGCCGAGGGGTTCCGGGGAGCGTTGGTCGGGGAGCTGTTTTTT.